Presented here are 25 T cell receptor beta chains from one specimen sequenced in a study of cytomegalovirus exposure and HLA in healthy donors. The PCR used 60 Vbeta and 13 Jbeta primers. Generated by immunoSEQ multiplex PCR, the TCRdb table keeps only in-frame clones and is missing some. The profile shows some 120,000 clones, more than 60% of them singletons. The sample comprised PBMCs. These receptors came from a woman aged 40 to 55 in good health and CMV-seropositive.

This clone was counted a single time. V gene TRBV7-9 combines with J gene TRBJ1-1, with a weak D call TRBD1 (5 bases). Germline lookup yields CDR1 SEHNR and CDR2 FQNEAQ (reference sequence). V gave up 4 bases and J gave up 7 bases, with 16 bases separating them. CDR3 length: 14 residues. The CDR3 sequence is CASSSLSDSLEAFF. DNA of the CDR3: TGTGCCAGCAGCTCCCTTTCTGACAGCCTTGAAGCTTTCTTT.

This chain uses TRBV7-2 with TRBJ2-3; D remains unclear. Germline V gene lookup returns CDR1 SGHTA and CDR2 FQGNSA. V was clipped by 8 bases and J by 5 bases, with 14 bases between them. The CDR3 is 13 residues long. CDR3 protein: CASALVVRDTQYF. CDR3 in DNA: TGTGCCAGCGCCCTGGTGGTGCGAGATACGCAGTATTTT.

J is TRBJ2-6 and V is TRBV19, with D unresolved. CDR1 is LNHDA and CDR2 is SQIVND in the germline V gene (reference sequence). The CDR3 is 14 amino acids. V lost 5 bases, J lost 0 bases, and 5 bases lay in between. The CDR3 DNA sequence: TGTGCCAGTAGTGTGCGCTCTGGGGCCAACGTCCTGACTTTC. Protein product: CASSVRSGANVLTF.

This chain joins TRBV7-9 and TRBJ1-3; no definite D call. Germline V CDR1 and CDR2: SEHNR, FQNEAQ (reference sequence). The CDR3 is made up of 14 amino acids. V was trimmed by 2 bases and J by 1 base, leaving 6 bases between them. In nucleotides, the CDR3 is TGTGCCAGCAGCTTACGGGGATCTGGAAACACCATATATTTT. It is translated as CASSLRGSGNTIYF.

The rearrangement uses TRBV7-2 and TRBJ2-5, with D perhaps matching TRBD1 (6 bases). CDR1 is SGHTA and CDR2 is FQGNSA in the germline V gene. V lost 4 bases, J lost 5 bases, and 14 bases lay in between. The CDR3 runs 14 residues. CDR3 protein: CASSWGSQGETQYF. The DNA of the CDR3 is TGTGCCAGCAGCTGGGGGTCCCAGGGGGAGACCCAGTACTTC. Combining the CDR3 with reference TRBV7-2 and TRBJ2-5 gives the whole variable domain GAGVSQSPSNKVTEKGKDVELRCDPISGHTALYWYRQSLGQGLEFLIYFQGNSAPDKSGLPSDRFSAERTGGSVSTLTIQRTQQEDSAVYLCASSWGSQGETQYFGPGTRLLVL.

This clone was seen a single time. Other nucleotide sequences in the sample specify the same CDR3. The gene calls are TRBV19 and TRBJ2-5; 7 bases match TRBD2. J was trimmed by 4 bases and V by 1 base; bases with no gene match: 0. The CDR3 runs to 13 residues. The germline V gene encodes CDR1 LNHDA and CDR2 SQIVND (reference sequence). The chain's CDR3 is CASSIAGGETQYF. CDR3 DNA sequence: TGTGCCAGTAGTATAGCGGGAGGAGAGACCCAGTACTTC. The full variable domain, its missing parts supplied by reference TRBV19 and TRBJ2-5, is DGGITQSPKYLFRKEGQNVTLSCEQNLNHDAMYWYRQDPGQGLRLIYYSQIVNDFQKGDIAEGYSVSREKKESFPLTVTSAQKNPTAFYLCASSIAGGETQYFGPGTRLLVL.

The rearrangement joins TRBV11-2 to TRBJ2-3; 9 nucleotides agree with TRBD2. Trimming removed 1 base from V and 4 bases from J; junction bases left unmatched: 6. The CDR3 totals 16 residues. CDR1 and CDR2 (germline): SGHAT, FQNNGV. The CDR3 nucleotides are TGTGCCAGCAGCTTAGTGGCGGGGGGGCAATCAGATACGCAGTATTTT. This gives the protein CASSLVAGGQSDTQYF.

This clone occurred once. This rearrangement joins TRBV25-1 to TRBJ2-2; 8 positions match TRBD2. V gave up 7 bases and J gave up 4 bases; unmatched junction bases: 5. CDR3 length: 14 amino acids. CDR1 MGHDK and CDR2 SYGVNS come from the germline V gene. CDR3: CASKRELGTGELFF. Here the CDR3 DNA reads TGTGCCAGCAAGCGGGAGTTGGGCACCGGGGAGCTGTTTTTT.

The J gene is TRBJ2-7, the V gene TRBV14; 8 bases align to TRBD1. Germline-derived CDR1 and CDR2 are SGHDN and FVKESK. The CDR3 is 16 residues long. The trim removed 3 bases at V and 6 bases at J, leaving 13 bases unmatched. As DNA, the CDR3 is TGTGCCAGCAGCCAGACAGCCGGGGACAGGCGCCGCGAGCAGTACTTC. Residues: CASSQTAGDRRREQYF.

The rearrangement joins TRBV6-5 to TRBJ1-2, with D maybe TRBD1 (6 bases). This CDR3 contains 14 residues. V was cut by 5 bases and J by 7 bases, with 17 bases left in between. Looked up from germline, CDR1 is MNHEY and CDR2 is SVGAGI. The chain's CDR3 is CASSPPGGQSGYTF. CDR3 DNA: TGTGCCAGCAGTCCCCCGGGGGGCCAAAGTGGCTACACCTTC.

CDR3 region: CASSLVDRAAGELFF. CDR3 in DNA: TGTGCCAGCAGCTTGGTGGACAGGGCCGCCGGGGAGCTGTTTTTT. The V call is TRBV5-8, the J call TRBJ2-2; 8 nucleotides line up with TRBD1. CDR3 length equals 15 residues. Germline CDR1 is SGHTS and CDR2 is YDEGEE. Germline trimming cut 0 bases from V and 6 bases from J; bases unmatched to any gene: 4. The whole variable domain, remainder taken from reference TRBV5-8 and TRBJ2-2, is EAGVTQSPTHLIKTRGQQATLRCSPISGHTSVYWYQQALGLGLQFLLWYDEGEERNRGNFPPRFSGRQFPNYSSELNVNALELEDSALYLCASSLVDRAAGELFFGEGSRLTVL.

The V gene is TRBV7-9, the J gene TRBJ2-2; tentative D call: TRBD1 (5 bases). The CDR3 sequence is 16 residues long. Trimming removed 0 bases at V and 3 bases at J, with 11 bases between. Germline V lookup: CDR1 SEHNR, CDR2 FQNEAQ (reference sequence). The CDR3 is CASSLADNSYTGELFF. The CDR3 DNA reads TGTGCCAGCAGCTTAGCGGACAACAGTTACACCGGGGAGCTGTTTTTT.

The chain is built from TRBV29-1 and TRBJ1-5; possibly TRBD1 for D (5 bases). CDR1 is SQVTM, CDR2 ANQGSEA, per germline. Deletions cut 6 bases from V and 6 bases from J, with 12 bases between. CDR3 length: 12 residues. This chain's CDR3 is CSVQTARQPQHF. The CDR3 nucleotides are TGCAGCGTCCAGACAGCCCGTCAGCCCCAGCATTTT. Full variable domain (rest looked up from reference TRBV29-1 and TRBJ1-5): SAVISQKPSRDICQRGTSLTIQCQVDSQVTMMFWYRQQPGQSLTLIATANQGSEATYESGFVIDKFPISRPNLTFSTLTVSNMSPEDSSIYLCSVQTARQPQHFGDGTRLSIL.

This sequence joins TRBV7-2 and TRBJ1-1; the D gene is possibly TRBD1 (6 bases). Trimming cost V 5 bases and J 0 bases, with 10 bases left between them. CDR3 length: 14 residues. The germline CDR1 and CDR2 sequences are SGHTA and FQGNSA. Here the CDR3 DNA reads TGTGCCAGCAGCCACAGGGATGTGAACACTGAAGCTTTCTTT. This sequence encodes CASSHRDVNTEAFF.

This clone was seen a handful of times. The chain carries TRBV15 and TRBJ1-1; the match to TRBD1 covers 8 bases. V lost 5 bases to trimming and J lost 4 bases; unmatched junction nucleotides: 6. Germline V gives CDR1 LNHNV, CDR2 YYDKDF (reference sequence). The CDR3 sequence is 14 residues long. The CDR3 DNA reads TGTGCCACCAGCCCTCGGACAGGGAGCACTGAAGCTTTCTTT. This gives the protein CATSPRTGSTEAFF.

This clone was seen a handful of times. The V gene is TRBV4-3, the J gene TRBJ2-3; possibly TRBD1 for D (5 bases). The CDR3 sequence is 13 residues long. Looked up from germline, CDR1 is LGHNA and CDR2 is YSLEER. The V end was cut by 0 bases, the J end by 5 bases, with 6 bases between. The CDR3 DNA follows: TGCGCCAGCAGCCAAGAAAGGGGAGATACGCAGTATTTT. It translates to CASSQERGDTQYF.

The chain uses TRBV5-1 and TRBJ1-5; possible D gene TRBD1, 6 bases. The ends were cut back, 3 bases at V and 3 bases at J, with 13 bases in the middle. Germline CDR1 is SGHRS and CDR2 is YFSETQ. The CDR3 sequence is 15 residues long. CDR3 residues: CASSSDSFSNQPQHF. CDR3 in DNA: TGCGCCAGCAGCTCGGACAGTTTTTCCAATCAGCCCCAGCATTTT.

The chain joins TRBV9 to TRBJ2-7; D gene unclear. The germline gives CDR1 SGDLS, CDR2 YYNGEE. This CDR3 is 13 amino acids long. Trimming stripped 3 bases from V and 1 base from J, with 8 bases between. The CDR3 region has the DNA TGTGCCAGCAGCGGAACGGTATCCTACGAGCAGTACTTC. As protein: CASSGTVSYEQYF.

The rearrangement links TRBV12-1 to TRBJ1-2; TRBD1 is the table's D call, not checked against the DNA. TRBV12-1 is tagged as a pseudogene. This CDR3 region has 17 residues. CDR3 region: CASKIRDSNLRNYGYTF. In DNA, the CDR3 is TGTGCCAGCAAAATAAGGGACAGTAACCTCCGTAACTATGGCTACACCTTC.

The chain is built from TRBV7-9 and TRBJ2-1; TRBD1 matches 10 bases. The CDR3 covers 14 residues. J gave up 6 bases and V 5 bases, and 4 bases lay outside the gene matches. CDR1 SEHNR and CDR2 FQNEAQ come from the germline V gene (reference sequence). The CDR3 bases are TGTGCCAGCAGCCCTGGGACAGGGGTCAATGAGCAGTTCTTC. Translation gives CASSPGTGVNEQFF.

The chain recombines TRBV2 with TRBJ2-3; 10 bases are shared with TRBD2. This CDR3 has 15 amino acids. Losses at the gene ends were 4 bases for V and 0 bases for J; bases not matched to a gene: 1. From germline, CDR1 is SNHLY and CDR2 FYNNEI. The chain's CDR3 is CASSATSGSTDTQYF. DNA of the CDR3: TGTGCCAGCAGTGCGACTAGCGGGAGCACAGATACGCAGTATTTT.

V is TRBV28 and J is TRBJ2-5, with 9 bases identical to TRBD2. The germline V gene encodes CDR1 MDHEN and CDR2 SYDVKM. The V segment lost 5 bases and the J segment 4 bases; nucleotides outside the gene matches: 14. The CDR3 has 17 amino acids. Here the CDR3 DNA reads TGTGCCAGCAGTCTTCTATCTAGCGGGAACCCAGTAGAGACCCAGTACTTC. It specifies CASSLLSSGNPVETQYF.

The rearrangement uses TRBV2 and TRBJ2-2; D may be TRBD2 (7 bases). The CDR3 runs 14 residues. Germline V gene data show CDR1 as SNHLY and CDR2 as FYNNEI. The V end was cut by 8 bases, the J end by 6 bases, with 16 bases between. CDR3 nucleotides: TGTGCCAGCGGGGGCAGCGGGAAGGCCGGGGAGCTGTTTTTT. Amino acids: CASGGSGKAGELFF.

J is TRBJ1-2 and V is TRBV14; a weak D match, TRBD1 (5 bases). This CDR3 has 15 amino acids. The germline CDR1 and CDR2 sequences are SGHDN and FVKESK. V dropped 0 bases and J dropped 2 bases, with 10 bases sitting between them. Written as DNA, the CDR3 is TGTGCCAGCAGCCAAGACGGGGGGTGGAACTATGGCTACACCTTC. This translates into CASSQDGGWNYGYTF.

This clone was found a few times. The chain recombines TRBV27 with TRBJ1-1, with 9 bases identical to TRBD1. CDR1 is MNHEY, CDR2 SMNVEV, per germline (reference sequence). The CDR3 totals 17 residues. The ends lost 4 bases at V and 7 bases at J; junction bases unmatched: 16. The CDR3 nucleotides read TGTGCCAGCAGTTCGCTCTACTTCGGGACAGGGAGGGGTGAAGCTTTCTTT. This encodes CASSSLYFGTGRGEAFF.